The 30 T cell receptor beta chains below were found in one sample sequenced in a study of blood T cell repertoires in COVID-19. The repertoire was sequenced with immunoSEQ multiplex PCR; TCRdb's copy has only in-frame clones and lacks some. The sample consists of about 97,000 clones, over 75% of them appearing once. Sequenced sample: peripheral blood. The receptors derive from a man aged 55 to 70 with acute or convalescent COVID-19.

V usage is TRBV5-1 and J usage is TRBJ2-5; D gene uncertain. Germline CDR1 and CDR2: SGHRS and YFSETQ. The V end was cut by 4 bases, the J end by 3 bases, with 13 bases between. CDR3 size: 14 residues. The CDR3 sequence is CASSLQAIEETQYF. CDR3 nucleotide sequence: TGCGCCAGCAGCCTTCAGGCAATAGAAGAGACCCAGTACTTC.

The rearrangement joins TRBV2 to TRBJ2-2; perhaps TRBD2 as D (6 bases). Trimming removed 5 bases at V and 6 bases at J, with 7 bases between. The V gene's germline CDR1 is SNHLY and CDR2 FYNNEI. The CDR3 runs to 12 residues. CDR3: CASSWGAGELFF. CDR3 coding DNA: TGTGCCAGCAGTTGGGGGGCCGGGGAGCTGTTTTTT.

The chain combines TRBV30 with TRBJ1-2, with TRBD1 as a possible D gene (6 bases). This CDR3 is 15 amino acids long. The ends were cut back, 2 bases at V and 7 bases at J, with 20 bases in the middle. Germline CDR1 reads GTSNPN; CDR2 reads SVGIG (reference sequence). The CDR3 DNA reads TGTGCCTGGAGTATGTCACAGGGATTTTGGCGTGGCTACACCTTC. It specifies CAWSMSQGFWRGYTF.

Written as DNA, the CDR3 is TGTGCCAGCTCAGTAACAGAGAACACTGAAGCTTTCTTT. Translated, it gives CASSVTENTEAFF. The chain couples TRBV18 to TRBJ1-1; D is uncertain. CDR3 length equals 13 residues. Germline CDR1 and CDR2: KGHSH and LQKENI. V lost 5 bases and J 1 base, leaving 8 bases between the germline ends. The variable domain in full, completed from reference TRBV18 and TRBJ1-1, reads NAGVMQNPRHLVRRRGQEARLRCSPMKGHSHVYWYRQLPEEGLKFMVYLQKENIIDESGMPKERFSAEFPKEGPSILRIQQVVRGDSAAYFCASSVTENTEAFFGQGTRLTVV.

The chain carries TRBV6-5 and TRBJ1-1; TRBD1 matches at 7 bases. The V segment lost 9 bases and the J segment 4 bases; nucleotides outside the gene matches: 8. The length of the CDR3 is 13 residues. The V gene's germline CDR1 is MNHEY and CDR2 SVGAGI. The CDR3 loop is CASRQGRITEAFF. Written as DNA, the CDR3 is TGTGCCAGTAGACAGGGTCGGATCACTGAAGCTTTCTTT.

CDR3 in DNA: TGTGCCAGCAGCCGAATAACAGGGGTGGGCACTGAAGCTTTCTTT. It is translated as CASSRITGVGTEAFF. The genes are TRBV7-9 and TRBJ1-1; 7 nucleotides agree with TRBD1. Trimming at V came to 5 bases and at J to 4 bases, leaving 10 bases not matched to a gene. The CDR3 covers 15 residues. The germline CDR1 and CDR2 sequences are SEHNR and FQNEAQ (reference sequence). The variable domain in full, completed from reference TRBV7-9 and TRBJ1-1, reads DTGVSQNPRHKITKRGQNVTFRCDPISEHNRLYWYRQTLGQGPEFLTYFQNEAQLEKSRLLSDRFSAERPKGSFSTLEIQRTEQGDSAMYLCASSRITGVGTEAFFGQGTRLTVV.

The gene calls are TRBV11-3 and TRBJ2-1; D is possibly TRBD1 (5 bases). Germline V CDR1 and CDR2: SGHNT, YENEEA. Trimming stripped 3 bases from V and 6 bases from J, with 12 bases between. The CDR3 consists of 14 residues. The CDR3 spells CASSLGLSRNEQFF. In DNA form, the CDR3 reads TGTGCCAGCAGCTTGGGGCTATCCCGCAATGAGCAGTTCTTC.

The chain has TRBV30 and TRBJ1-4, with D tentatively TRBD1 (5 bases). V lost 5 bases to trimming and J lost 4 bases, with 11 bases between them. This CDR3 has 13 amino acids. CDR1 GTSNPN and CDR2 SVGIG come from the germline V gene (reference sequence). The CDR3 reads CAWQGIGNEKLFF. DNA of the CDR3: TGTGCCTGGCAGGGAATCGGTAATGAAAAACTGTTTTTT. The full variable domain, rest sourced from reference TRBV30 and TRBJ1-4, is SQTIHQWPATLVQPVGSPLSLECTVEGTSNPNLYWYRQAAGRGLQLLFYSVGIGQISSEVPQNLSASRPQDRQFILSSKKLLLSDSGFYLCAWQGIGNEKLFFGSGTQLSVL.

J is TRBJ2-2 and V is TRBV6-2 or TRBV6-3; 8 bases match TRBD1. The CDR3 length is 16 residues. Germline CDR1 reads MNHEY; CDR2 reads SVGEGT. The V gene end was trimmed by 5 bases and the J gene end by 4 bases; junction bases not matched to a gene: 9. The CDR3 DNA sequence: TGTGCCAGCAGTCCACGGACAGGGTTCGGCACCGGGGAGCTGTTTTTT. It yields the protein CASSPRTGFGTGELFF.

This clone was detected only once. The chain joins TRBV18 to TRBJ1-5, with TRBD1 identical over 11 bases. Germline V CDR1 and CDR2: KGHSH, LQKENI. This CDR3 has 18 amino acids. V lost 2 bases and J lost 3; bases outside the gene matches: 9. The CDR3 DNA follows: TGTGCCAGCTCACCAGGGACAGGGGGTTCCTGGGCCAATCAGCCCCAGCATTTT. This translates into CASSPGTGGSWANQPQHF.

This rearrangement joins TRBV2 to TRBJ1-1; TRBD1 is a possible D gene (6 bases). In germline, CDR1 is SNHLY, CDR2 FYNNEI. V lost 3 bases and J 11 bases, leaving 22 bases between the germline ends. The CDR3 has 15 amino acids. CDR3 sequence reads: CASSETGTPPRGAFF. The CDR3 DNA sequence: TGTGCCAGCAGTGAGACCGGGACACCTCCTAGAGGGGCTTTCTTT.

The rearrangement joins TRBV2 to TRBJ2-5, with 8 bases matching TRBD1. V was pared by 6 bases and J by 4 bases, with 7 bases of the junction left unmatched. CDR3 length: 14 residues. The germline CDR1 and CDR2 sequences are SNHLY and FYNNEI. Written as DNA, the CDR3 is TGTGCCAGCAGAGTTAGGACAGGGCGAGAGACCCAGTACTTC. Its translation is CASRVRTGRETQYF.

The chain joins TRBV6-2 or TRBV6-3 to TRBJ1-5; 9 bases match TRBD1. The CDR3 consists of 14 residues. V gave up 6 bases and J gave up 5 bases; unmatched junction bases: 5. Germline V gene data show CDR1 as MNHEY and CDR2 as SVGEGT. The chain's CDR3 is CASSPGQGDQPQHF. CDR3 sequence (DNA): TGTGCCAGCAGCCCGGGACAGGGCGATCAGCCCCAGCATTTT.

This clone showed up just a few times. V gene TRBV3-1 (or the pseudogene TRBV3-2) combines with J gene TRBJ1-5; TRBD1 is a possible D gene (6 bases). CDR1 and CDR2 from the germline V gene are LGHDT and YNNKEL (reference sequence). The CDR3 sequence is 16 residues long. The V end was cut by 4 bases, the J end by 0 bases, with 13 bases between. CDR3 in amino acids: CASSRGGRGSNQPQHF. CDR3 DNA: TGTGCCAGCAGCCGCGGAGGCAGGGGTAGCAATCAGCCCCAGCATTTT.

The gene calls are TRBV15 and TRBJ1-3; 8 bases agree with TRBD1. The CDR3 sequence is 17 residues long. J was trimmed by 1 base and V by 0 bases; bases with no gene match: 5. The V gene's germline CDR1 is LNHNV and CDR2 YYDKDF (reference sequence). The CDR3 DNA reads as TGTGCCACCAGCAGAGAGGTCACAGGGGGATCTGGAAACACCATATATTTT. Amino acid sequence: CATSREVTGGSGNTIYF.

The count of this clone is one. The J gene is TRBJ2-5, the V gene TRBV24-1; 7 bases line up with TRBD1. V lost 3 bases to trimming and J lost 0 bases; unmatched junction nucleotides: 3. The CDR3 is made up of 15 amino acids. Germline CDR1 reads KGHDR; CDR2 reads SFDVKD. CDR3 nucleotides: TGTGCCACCAGTGATAGCGACAGGGACCAAGAGACCCAGTACTTC. Amino acid sequence: CATSDSDRDQETQYF.

This chain links TRBV7-6 with TRBJ2-7; a possible D gene is TRBD2 (7 bases). The germline CDR1 and CDR2 sequences are SGHVS and FNYEAQ. V was trimmed by 5 bases and J by 1 base, leaving 15 bases between them. This CDR3 has 15 residues. The CDR3 DNA follows: TGTGCCAGCAGCCAAGGGGGGGGCCGATCCTACGAGCAGTACTTC. This translates into CASSQGGGRSYEQYF.

This chain uses TRBV25-1 with TRBJ2-3; 9 nucleotides match TRBD1. The V gene end was trimmed by 3 bases and the J gene end by 6 bases; junction bases not matched to a gene: 4. CDR1 and CDR2 (germline): MGHDK, SYGVNS. This CDR3 is 14 amino acids long. The DNA of the CDR3 is TGTGCCAGCAGTGATGACAGGGGGGTCGATACGCAGTATTTT. It specifies CASSDDRGVDTQYF. The full variable domain, with the rest looked up from reference TRBV25-1 and TRBJ2-3, is EADIYQTPRYLVIGTGKKITLECSQTMGHDKMYWYQQDPGMELHLIHYSYGVNSTEKGDLSSESTVSRIRTEHFPLTLESARPSHTSQYLCASSDDRGVDTQYFGPGTRLTVL.

The chain has TRBV12-3 or TRBV12-4 and TRBJ2-7, with 7 bases matching TRBD1. This CDR3 has 13 residues. With 6 bases clipped from V and 6 bases from J, the junction kept 8 bases outside the gene matches. DNA of the CDR3: TGTGCCAGCAGAATGACAGGGCCGGCCGAGCAGTACTTC. Its protein product is CASRMTGPAEQYF.

This clone was counted once. The chain recombines TRBV3-1 (or the pseudogene TRBV3-2) with TRBJ2-7; D is perhaps TRBD2 (6 bases). Between the trimmed V and J ends, which lost 1 base and 0 bases, there was a span of 10 bases. The CDR3 runs to 15 residues. Germline V gene lookup returns CDR1 LGHDT and CDR2 YNNKEL (reference sequence). The CDR3 region is CASSQAPGSSYEQYV. The DNA for the CDR3 is TGTGCCAGCAGCCAAGCCCCCGGGAGCTCCTACGAGCAGTACGTC.

V and J are TRBV5-1 and TRBJ2-1; 7 bases are shared with TRBD2. The CDR3 is 15 amino acids. Per the germline V gene, CDR1 is SGHRS and CDR2 is YFSETQ. The V segment lost 4 bases and the J segment 3 bases; nucleotides outside the gene matches: 7. The CDR3 here is CASSASGAFYNEQFF. DNA for the CDR3: TGCGCCAGCAGCGCGAGCGGGGCCTTCTACAATGAGCAGTTCTTC.

V usage is TRBV7-7 and J usage is TRBJ2-2; D might be TRBD1 (6 bases). The CDR3 runs 18 residues. CDR1 and CDR2 (germline): SSHAT, FNYEAQ (reference sequence). V was cut by 6 bases and J by 0 bases, with 20 bases left in between. The CDR3 is CASRRRDTRVSNTGELFF. CDR3 nucleotides: TGTGCCAGCAGGCGTAGGGACACTAGAGTTTCGAACACCGGGGAGCTGTTTTTT.

V is TRBV5-1 and J is TRBJ1-1; 8 positions match TRBD1. V was clipped by 5 bases and J by 0 bases; unmatched bases: 9. CDR3 length equals 16 residues. In germline, CDR1 is SGHRS, CDR2 YFSETQ. CDR3 residues: CASSPAGTGLNTEAFF. The CDR3 region has the DNA TGCGCCAGCAGTCCTGCCGGGACAGGCTTGAACACTGAAGCTTTCTTT.

The chain links TRBV19 to TRBJ2-3, with 8 bases matching TRBD2. In germline, CDR1 is LNHDA, CDR2 SQIVND (reference sequence). V shed 3 bases and J 5 bases; nucleotides not matched to a gene: 4. The CDR3 has 14 amino acids. CDR3 bases: TGTGCCAGTAGTATGGGAGCGGGGGTAGATACGCAGTATTTT. Its protein is CASSMGAGVDTQYF.

A word on this clone: This same CDR3 is encoded by further DNA sequences in the sample. The chain employs TRBV30 and TRBJ1-2; maybe TRBD1 (5 bases). The germline V and J ends were trimmed by 5 bases and 2 bases, with 9 bases remaining between them. This CDR3 spans 12 amino acids. Germline lookup yields CDR1 GTSNPN and CDR2 SVGIG (reference sequence). The CDR3 reads CAWDRGNYGYTF. The CDR3 coding sequence is TGTGCCTGGGACAGAGGGAACTATGGCTACACCTTC. The entire variable domain, with the rest obtained from reference TRBV30 and TRBJ1-2, is as follows: SQTIHQWPATLVQPVGSPLSLECTVEGTSNPNLYWYRQAAGRGLQLLFYSVGIGQISSEVPQNLSASRPQDRQFILSSKKLLLSDSGFYLCAWDRGNYGYTFGSGTRLTVV.

The chain uses TRBV10-2 and TRBJ2-5, with 8 bases matching TRBD2. The CDR3 sequence is 15 residues long. Trimming at V came to 4 bases and at J to 2 bases, leaving 6 bases not matched to a gene. The germline V gene has CDR1 WSHSY and CDR2 SAAADI. The chain's CDR3 is CASSVQAGGQETQYF. DNA for the CDR3: TGCGCCAGCAGTGTACAGGCGGGGGGACAAGAGACCCAGTACTTC.

V is TRBV5-4 and J is TRBJ2-3; 8 positions agree with TRBD1. J lost 4 bases, V lost 2 bases, and 6 bases had no gene match. The CDR3 is 15 residues long. Germline V CDR1 and CDR2: SGHNT, YYREEE (reference sequence). The DNA for the CDR3 is TGTGCCAGCAGCTTACCAGGACAGGGTTCAGATACGCAGTATTTT. Residues: CASSLPGQGSDTQYF.

CDR3 DNA: TGTGCCATCGACTCAGGGAGGGAGGCTTCTGGCTACACCTTC. Protein: CAIDSGREASGYTF. V usage is TRBV10-3 and J usage is TRBJ1-2, with D possibly being TRBD1 (5 bases). The CDR3 has 14 amino acids. V was pared by 8 bases and J by 7 bases, with 20 bases between. The V gene's germline CDR1 is ENHRY and CDR2 SYGVKD.

V and J are TRBV19 and TRBJ1-1; TRBD1 agrees at 10 bases. Trimming at V came to 6 bases and at J to 3 bases, leaving 7 bases not matched to a gene. CDR3 length equals 15 residues. Germline V gene sequence: CDR1 LNHDA, CDR2 SQIVND (reference sequence). Written as DNA, the CDR3 is TGTGCCAGTAGCTTTTCCGGGACAGGGGACACTGAAGCTTTCTTT. This translates into CASSFSGTGDTEAFF.

The chain employs TRBV4-1 and TRBJ1-5; D is ambiguous. V lost 0 bases, J lost 1 base, and 10 bases lay in between. Germline lookup yields CDR1 MGHRA and CDR2 YSYEKL. The CDR3 is 16 residues long. The CDR3 bases are TGCGCCAGCAGCCAAGAGGCGGTATTAAGCAATCAGCCCCAGCATTTT. Protein product: CASSQEAVLSNQPQHF.